Listed below are T cell receptor beta chains from one sample, sequenced in a study of spatial heterogeneity in lung cancer. TCRdb ran MiXCR on the 5' RACE reads and lists one entry per CDR3 protein. The data show fewer than 45,000 distinct CDR3 sequences, with over 6.5% seen just once and about 40% held by the top ten. Sequences were derived from PBMCs, sampled at surgery. These receptor sequences come from a female donor with early-stage non-small cell lung cancer. The CDR3 runs from the conserved cysteine through the conserved F or W. A D gene is named only where the DNA matches it firmly. Clone size is not always given. Where it is, it says once, few, many or a class for expanded clones.

TRBV5-1,TRBD1,few,TRBJ1-6,CASSGTLRQGGTPLHF,TGCGCCAGCAGCGGAACCCTAAGACAGGGAGGAACACCCCTCCACTTT
TRBV18,-,many,TRBJ1-2,CASSPTGDEWGYTF,TGTGCCAGCTCACCCACCGGGGACGAATGGGGCTACACCTTC
TRBV29-1,-,medium-sized,TRBJ1-2,CSVEDGRYTF,TGCAGCGTTGAAGATGGTCGCTACACCTTC
TRBV12-3/TRBV12-4,-,many,TRBJ2-5,CASSFWGALEETQYF,TGTGCCAGCAGTTTTTGGGGGGCCTTAGAAGAGACCCAGTACTTC
TRBV4-3,-,few,TRBJ1-3,CASSQETGNTIYF,TGCGCCAGCAGCCAAGAAACTGGAAACACCATATATTTT
TRBV29-1,-,many,TRBJ1-1,CSVGQTGRRAFF,TGCAGCGTTGGCCAGACAGGTCGACGCGCTTTCTTT
TRBV18,-,few,TRBJ1-5,CASSNGVLQPQHF,TGTGCCAGCTCGAACGGGGTCCTACAGCCCCAGCATTTT
TRBV27,TRBD2,-,TRBJ2-7,CASSSGLAGVYEQYF,TGTGCCAGCAGTTCCGGACTAGCGGGGGTCTACGAGCAGTACTTC
TRBV14,-,many,TRBJ2-6,CASSQISGQTLAGANVLTF,TGTGCCAGCAGCCAAATTTCGGGGCAGACTTTGGCTGGGGCCAACGTCCTGACTTTC
TRBV7-9,-,many,TRBJ1-1,CASSRVNTEAFF,TGTGCCAGCAGCAGGGTGAACACTGAAGCTTTCTTT
TRBV7-2,-,many,TRBJ1-3,CASSGSSGNTIYF,TGTGCCAGCAGCGGTAGCTCTGGAAACACCATATATTTT
TRBV9,-,many,TRBJ1-4,CASSATGQGPLNEKLFF,TGTGCCAGCAGCGCAACGGGACAAGGCCCTCTTAATGAAAAACTGTTTTTT
TRBV20-1,-,-,TRBJ1-2,CSASPRANYGYTF,TGCAGTGCAAGCCCCAGGGCTAACTATGGCTACACCTTC
TRBV20-1,-,few,TRBJ2-3,CSAPTSHTDTQYF,TGCAGTGCGCCAACTAGTCACACAGATACGCAGTATTTT
TRBV19,TRBD1,few,TRBJ1-1,CASSIPGGATGWDWTEAFF,TGTGCCAGTAGTATACCCGGAGGGGCGACAGGGTGGGATTGGACTGAAGCTTTCTTT
TRBV7-3,TRBD2,-,TRBJ2-2,CASSLTASGANAGELFF,TGTGCCAGCAGCTTAACTGCTAGCGGGGCGAACGCCGGGGAGCTGTTTTTT
TRBV29-1,-,many,TRBJ1-2,CSVVPRKADPDGGYTF,TGCAGCGTTGTCCCCAGGAAGGCGGATCCGGATGGCGGCTACACCTTC
TRBV28,-,many,TRBJ2-7,CASSLWGSTSYEQYF,TGTGCCAGCAGTTTATGGGGCAGTACCTCCTACGAGCAGTACTTC
TRBV9,-,few,TRBJ2-5,CASSASSTGYQETQYF,TGTGCCAGCAGCGCCTCCTCGACGGGGTACCAAGAGACCCAGTACTTC
TRBV25-1,TRBD1,-,TRBJ1-6,CASSAGQGAWSPLHF,TGTGCCAGCAGTGCGGGACAGGGGGCTTGGTCACCCCTCCACTTT
TRBV27,-,many,TRBJ2-7,CASRRDESYEQYF,TGTGCCAGCCGCCGGGACGAGTCCTACGAGCAGTACTTC
TRBV7-6,-,medium-sized,TRBJ1-5,CASSLDPGGLSNQPQHF,TGTGCCAGCAGCTTAGATCCCGGGGGTTTGAGCAATCAGCCCCAGCATTTT
TRBV5-1,-,many,TRBJ2-7,CASSFPATYEQYF,TGCGCCAGCAGCTTCCCAGCAACCTACGAGCAGTACTTC
TRBV7-6,TRBD1,-,TRBJ1-5,CASSLQGDQPQHF,TGTGCCAGCAGCCTCCAGGGGGATCAGCCCCAGCATTTT
TRBV24-1,TRBD1,many,TRBJ2-5,CATSDVQGVQETQYF,TGTGCCACCAGTGATGTCCAGGGGGTACAAGAGACCCAGTACTTC
TRBV20-1,-,few,TRBJ2-7,CSAEAGTIDYEQYF,TGCAGTGCTGAGGCCGGGACAATCGACTACGAGCAGTACTTC
TRBV3-1,-,many,TRBJ1-6,CASSYSLDSPLHF,TGTGCCAGCAGCTACTCCCTGGATTCACCCCTCCACTTT
TRBV20-1,-,many,TRBJ1-4,CSARYRDNEKLFF,TGCAGTGCTAGGTACAGGGACAATGAAAAACTGTTTTTT
TRBV7-9,TRBD2,-,TRBJ2-2,CASSSTSGVLTGELFF,TGTGCCAGCAGCTCCACTAGCGGGGTCCTCACCGGGGAGCTGTTTTTT
TRBV18,-,few,TRBJ1-6,CASSPSGALNSPLHF,TGTGCCAGCTCACCCTCCGGGGCGCTTAATTCACCCCTCCACTTT
TRBV20-1,-,many,TRBJ2-1,CSARDRTATSYNEQFF,TGCAGTGCTAGAGATCGGACAGCCACATCCTACAATGAGCAGTTCTTC
TRBV7-2,-,many,TRBJ2-5,CASSLDTGGTQYF,TGTGCCAGCAGCTTAGATACAGGAGGGACCCAGTACTTC
TRBV7-6,TRBD1,few,TRBJ1-6,CASSHGQGGSPLHF,TGTGCCAGCAGCCACGGACAGGGCGGATCACCCCTCCACTTT
TRBV6-5,-,many,TRBJ1-1,CASSYSRFRSTEAFF,TGTGCCAGCAGTTACTCTAGATTCCGGAGCACTGAAGCTTTCTTT
TRBV29-1,TRBD1,many,TRBJ1-5,CSVSQGEGQPQHF,TGCAGCGTCTCTCAGGGGGAAGGGCAGCCCCAGCATTTT
TRBV13,TRBD1,-,TRBJ2-3,CASSPPDRVGTDTQYF,TGTGCCAGCAGCCCCCCAGACAGGGTAGGAACAGATACGCAGTATTTT
TRBV3-1,-,many,TRBJ2-3,CASSGGAASTDTQYF,TGTGCCAGCAGCGGGGGGGCCGCCAGCACAGATACGCAGTATTTT
TRBV20-1,-,many,TRBJ2-1,CSASRSHEQFF,TGCAGTGCTTCCCGTAGCCATGAGCAGTTCTTC
TRBV27,TRBD2,many,TRBJ2-7,CASSLKAGATYEQYF,TGTGCCAGCAGTTTAAAAGCGGGGGCCACCTACGAGCAGTACTTC
TRBV3-1,-,many,TRBJ1-6,CASSQSGMGGSPLHF,TGTGCCAGCAGCCAATCAGGAATGGGGGGCTCACCCCTCCACTTT
TRBV11-2,-,many,TRBJ2-4,CASSLEGPLAKNIQYF,TGTGCCAGCAGCTTAGAGGGACCTTTAGCCAAAAACATTCAGTACTTC
TRBV4-1,-,many,TRBJ2-5,CASSRVLKETQYF,TGCGCCAGCAGCCGAGTCCTGAAAGAGACCCAGTACTTC
TRBV12-3/TRBV12-4,TRBD2,few,TRBJ2-3,CASNAQAGAPEDTQYF,TGTGCCAGCAATGCACAAGCGGGGGCCCCGGAAGATACGCAGTATTTT
TRBV11-2,-,-,TRBJ2-6,CASSSWESGANVLTF,TGTGCCAGCAGCTCATGGGAATCTGGGGCCAACGTCCTGACTTTC
TRBV18,-,-,TRBJ1-3,CASSPPGPDGNTIYF,TGTGCCAGCTCGCCACCGGGGCCCGACGGGAACACCATATATTTT
TRBV7-3,-,few,TRBJ2-7,CASSLNGGREQYF,TGTGCCAGCAGCTTAAATGGGGGCCGCGAGCAGTACTTC
TRBV5-6,-,many,TRBJ1-1,CASSRTLYQDSEAFF,TGTGCCAGCAGCCGGACCCTCTACCAAGACAGCGAAGCTTTCTTT
TRBV20-1,TRBD2,-,TRBJ2-5,CSATSGLAGGRSLKETQYF,TGCAGTGCTACTTCCGGACTAGCGGGGGGACGAAGCCTAAAAGAGACCCAGTACTTC
TRBV5-8,-,many,TRBJ1-5,CASSWGHNQPQHF,TGTGCCAGCAGCTGGGGGCACAATCAGCCCCAGCATTTT
TRBV20-1,TRBD1,many,TRBJ2-7,CSAGGQSYEQYF,TGCAGTGCTGGGGGACAGTCCTACGAGCAGTACTTC
TRBV10-3,TRBD1,few,TRBJ2-3,CAISTQGADTQYF,TGTGCCATCAGTACACAGGGGGCAGATACGCAGTATTTT
TRBV2,TRBD2,many,TRBJ2-5,CASTPALAGGQETQYF,TGTGCCAGCACCCCCGCGCTAGCGGGGGGGCAAGAGACCCAGTACTTC
TRBV7-2,-,-,TRBJ1-3,CASSLSRNTIYF,TGTGCCAGCAGCTTATCGCGAAACACCATATATTTT
TRBV28,-,-,TRBJ1-3,CASRLGGIRNTIYF,TGTGCCAGCAGACTTGGGGGTATAAGAAACACCATATATTTT
TRBV27,TRBD1,-,TRBJ1-4,CASARGLVLSFGEKLFF,TGTGCCAGCGCGAGGGGGCTGGTGCTCTCCTTCGGGGAAAAACTGTTTTTT
TRBV6-5,TRBD1,many,TRBJ2-5,CASSYSTGGYETQYF,TGTGCCAGCAGTTACTCGACAGGGGGCTATGAGACCCAGTACTTC
TRBV7-9,-,few,TRBJ1-1,CASSLPYQLNTEAFF,TGTGCCAGCAGTTTACCCTATCAGCTGAACACTGAAGCTTTCTTT
TRBV7-3,TRBD1,many,TRBJ2-3,CASSSGQADTQYF,TGTGCCAGCAGCTCCGGACAGGCAGATACGCAGTATTTT
TRBV29-1,-,-,TRBJ1-4,CSVVGPRRYGNEKLFF,TGCAGCGTTGTGGGCCCCAGGCGGTATGGTAATGAAAAACTGTTTTTT
TRBV11-2,-,few,TRBJ2-1,CASSLPLELSRLGVRNEQFF,TGTGCCAGCAGCTTACCGCTTGAACTATCAAGACTGGGAGTGCGCAATGAGCAGTTCTTC